The 22 T cell receptor beta chains below come from one sample, sequenced in a study of cytomegalovirus exposure and HLA in healthy donors. Assay used: immunoSEQ multiplex PCR; TCRdb lists only in-frame clones, some missing. The data contain more than 55,000 clones, 90% to 96% of them singletons. The sequenced sample consisted of PBMCs. These receptors all come from a man aged 18 to 29 in good health and CMV-seronegative.

The V and J genes are TRBV15 and TRBJ2-3, with 8 bases that match TRBD2. The CDR3 consists of 16 residues. Germline V gene lookup returns CDR1 LNHNV and CDR2 YYDKDF (reference sequence). J was trimmed by 6 bases and V by 1 base; bases with no gene match: 9. The CDR3 loop is CATSRVGVTGGDTQYF. Written as DNA, the CDR3 is TGTGCCACCAGCAGAGTTGGTGTTACGGGGGGGGATACGCAGTATTTT.

The chain joins TRBV27 to TRBJ2-1; tentatively, D is TRBD2 (5 bases). The CDR3 has 15 residues. The germline V gene encodes CDR1 MNHEY and CDR2 SMNVEV (reference sequence). Trimming stripped 8 bases from V and 1 base from J, with 15 bases between. CDR3 protein: CASGETPLSYNEQFF. Written as DNA, the CDR3 is TGTGCCAGCGGGGAGACGCCTCTTTCCTACAATGAGCAGTTCTTC.

The V call is TRBV30, the J call TRBJ2-7; D is undetermined. This CDR3 contains 13 residues. V dropped 6 bases and J dropped 0 bases, with 12 bases sitting between them. Germline CDR1 reads GTSNPN; CDR2 reads SVGIG (reference sequence). CDR3 sequence reads: CACSIGSSYEQYF. The CDR3 nucleotides are TGTGCCTGCTCGATCGGTAGCTCCTACGAGCAGTACTTC.

J is TRBJ2-1 and V is TRBV9; tentative D call: TRBD1 (5 bases). The germline V gene encodes CDR1 SGDLS and CDR2 YYNGEE. V was clipped by 0 bases and J by 8 bases, with 15 bases between them. The CDR3 spans 15 residues. CDR3 region: CASSVAPAWGDEQFF. CDR3 in DNA: TGTGCCAGCAGCGTAGCCCCAGCCTGGGGCGATGAGCAGTTCTTC.

J is TRBJ1-3 and V is TRBV15; TRBD1 matches at 10 bases. Trimming at V came to 3 bases and at J to 0 bases, leaving 8 bases not matched to a gene. CDR1 and CDR2 (germline): LNHNV, YYDKDF (reference sequence). The CDR3 has 18 amino acids. Here the CDR3 DNA reads TGTGCCACCAGCAGCAAATCCCGGGACAGGGGCTCTGGAAACACCATATATTTT. This translates into CATSSKSRDRGSGNTIYF.

V and J are TRBV7-9 and TRBJ2-7, with D possibly matching TRBD1 (5 bases). The CDR3 runs 14 residues. V shed 3 bases and J shed 5 bases, with 14 bases lying between them. The germline V gene encodes CDR1 SEHNR and CDR2 FQNEAQ (reference sequence). The CDR3 DNA reads TGTGCCAGCAGCTTCGAGACAGCTCAGGACGAGCAGTACTTC. It codes for CASSFETAQDEQYF.

This sequence joins TRBV27 and TRBJ2-2; unclear D gene. The CDR3 is made up of 13 amino acids. The germline V gene encodes CDR1 MNHEY and CDR2 SMNVEV (reference sequence). V was pared by 2 bases and J by 7 bases, with 8 bases between. As DNA, the CDR3 is TGTGCCAGCAGTTTAATAGCAGACGGGGAGCTGTTTTTT. Translation: CASSLIADGELFF.

The rearrangement joins TRBV27 to TRBJ1-2, with 8 bases that match TRBD1. V lost 5 bases and J lost 2; bases outside the gene matches: 7. The germline V gene encodes CDR1 MNHEY and CDR2 SMNVEV (reference sequence). The CDR3 covers 15 residues. The CDR3 protein is CASSPRTGKNYGYTF. Here the CDR3 DNA reads TGTGCCAGCAGTCCCCGGACAGGGAAAAACTATGGCTACACCTTC.

The chain recombines TRBV28 with TRBJ1-1; D might be TRBD1 (5 bases). The germline V and J ends were trimmed by 5 bases and 3 bases, with 19 bases remaining between them. CDR3 length equals 16 residues. Germline CDR1 MDHEN, CDR2 SYDVKM. The chain's CDR3 is CASSPVLGVGDTEAFF. The DNA for the CDR3 is TGTGCCAGCAGTCCCGTATTAGGGGTGGGCGACACTGAAGCTTTCTTT. Full variable domain (rest looked up from reference TRBV28 and TRBJ1-1): DVKVTQSSRYLVKRTGEKVFLECVQDMDHENMFWYRQDPGLGLRLIYFSYDVKMKEKGDIPEGYSVSREKKERFSLILESASTNQTSMYLCASSPVLGVGDTEAFFGQGTRLTVV.

The chain employs TRBV5-1 and TRBJ2-1; TRBD2 aligns across 9 bases. Germline V lookup: CDR1 SGHRS, CDR2 YFSETQ. With V trimmed by 4 bases and J by 3 bases, 5 bases remained unmatched. The CDR3 consists of 15 residues. Here the CDR3 reads CASSAELAGYNEQFF. CDR3 nucleotide sequence: TGCGCCAGCAGCGCTGAACTAGCGGGCTACAATGAGCAGTTCTTC.

The V call is TRBV7-2, the J call TRBJ2-1, with 11 bases that match TRBD2. Germline V lookup: CDR1 SGHTA, CDR2 FQGNSA. The CDR3 is 14 residues long. V lost 1 base, J lost 12 bases, and 5 bases stayed unmatched. The CDR3 is CASSLVAGGQRQFF. DNA for the CDR3: TGTGCCAGCAGCTTAGTAGCGGGAGGGCAACGGCAGTTCTTC. The whole variable domain, filled in from reference TRBV7-2 and TRBJ2-1, reads GAGVSQSPSNKVTEKGKDVELRCDPISGHTALYWYRQSLGQGLEFLIYFQGNSAPDKSGLPSDRFSAERTGGSVSTLTIQRTQQEDSAVYLCASSLVAGGQRQFFGPGTRLTVL.

The V gene is TRBV10-3, the J gene TRBJ1-1; D perhaps matches TRBD1 (6 bases). Germline V CDR1 and CDR2: ENHRY, SYGVKD. The CDR3 spans 13 residues. V lost 5 bases to trimming and J lost 3 bases, with 10 bases between them. CDR3 sequence reads: CAISSTGYTEAFF. CDR3 in DNA: TGTGCCATCAGTTCTACAGGGTACACTGAAGCTTTCTTT.

The count of this clone is one. The DNA for the CDR3 is TGTGCCAGCAGTGTAACCCCAGGGGAGAAATCCTACGAGCAGTACTTC. It yields the protein CASSVTPGEKSYEQYF. This sequence joins TRBV6-4 and TRBJ2-7; maybe TRBD1 (6 bases). V was clipped by 4 bases and J by 1 base, with 17 bases between them. Germline assignment: CDR1 MRHNA and CDR2 SNTAGT. The CDR3 covers 16 residues.

The chain employs TRBV7-2 and TRBJ1-3, with 9 nucleotides matching TRBD1. V was clipped by 5 bases and J by 2 bases; unmatched bases: 4. The CDR3 is 15 residues long. Germline CDR1 SGHTA, CDR2 FQGNSA. The CDR3 DNA reads TGTGCCAGCAGCGTCAGACAGGGGGCTGGAAACACCATATATTTT. Protein: CASSVRQGAGNTIYF.

This clone was picked up one time. V and J are TRBV6-5 and TRBJ2-3, with TRBD1 as a possible D gene (5 bases). This CDR3 contains 14 residues. Trimming shortened V by 10 bases and J by 1 base, and 15 bases separated the two germline ends. CDR1 MNHEY and CDR2 SVGAGI come from the germline V gene. The CDR3 DNA reads as TGTGCCACCAAACTCAGGGTTGGCACAGATACGCAGTATTTT. Encoded protein: CATKLRVGTDTQYF.

The chain is built from TRBV21-1 and TRBJ1-4; the table names TRBD1, a call not compared with the DNA. TRBV21-1 corresponds to a pseudogene. The CDR3 has 18 residues. CDR3 in amino acids: CASSKARAGGRLNEKLFF. The CDR3 DNA sequence: TGTGCCAGCAGCAAAGCCCGGGCAGGGGGACGGCTTAATGAAAAACTGTTTTTT.

The chain links TRBV28 to TRBJ2-7; 11 bases map to TRBD1. V lost 7 bases and J lost 4; bases outside the gene matches: 9. The germline V gene encodes CDR1 MDHEN and CDR2 SYDVKM. The CDR3 contains 15 residues. The CDR3 coding sequence is TGTGCCAGCACCACACCGGGACAGGGGGTTTACGAGCAGTACTTC. It is translated as CASTTPGQGVYEQYF.

This chain connects TRBV5-1 to TRBJ2-7; TRBD1 matches 7 bases. The V and J ends lost 1 base and 4 bases, in that order; junction bases with no gene match: 8. This CDR3 has 15 amino acids. The germline V gene encodes CDR1 SGHRS and CDR2 YFSETQ. CDR3 bases: TGCGCCAGCAGCTTGACTTCACAGGGGAAATACGAGCAGTACTTC. This translates into CASSLTSQGKYEQYF. The full variable domain, with the rest looked up from reference TRBV5-1 and TRBJ2-7, is KAGVTQTPRYLIKTRGQQVTLSCSPISGHRSVSWYQQTPGQGLQFLFEYFSETQRNKGNFPGRFSGRQFSNSRSEMNVSTLELGDSALYLCASSLTSQGKYEQYFGPGTRLTVT.

The V gene is TRBV2, the J gene TRBJ2-3; no reliable D call. CDR1 and CDR2 from the germline V gene are SNHLY and FYNNEI. The V gene lost 6 bases and the J gene lost 1 base, with 5 bases spanning the gap. This CDR3 is 12 amino acids long. The CDR3 DNA is TGTGCCAGCAGAACTGGCACAGATACGCAGTATTTT. This sequence encodes CASRTGTDTQYF.

This chain joins TRBV7-9 and TRBJ2-5; TRBD2 aligns across 15 bases. The CDR3 has 16 residues. V was pared by 5 bases and J by 5 bases, with 6 bases of the junction left unmatched. Germline CDR1 SEHNR, CDR2 FQNEAQ (reference sequence). CDR3 DNA sequence: TGTGCCAGCAGCGCCGGGACTAGCGGGAGGTTTGAGACCCAGTACTTC. It codes for CASSAGTSGRFETQYF.

The chain links TRBV27 to TRBJ2-3, with 9 bases fitting TRBD1. Trimming took 6 bases from V and 3 from J; bases not matched to a gene: 4. The length of the CDR3 is 14 residues. Germline V gene data show CDR1 as MNHEY and CDR2 as SMNVEV (reference sequence). CDR3 sequence: CASRIGQGTDTQYF. Written as DNA, the CDR3 is TGTGCCAGCAGGATCGGACAGGGGACAGATACGCAGTATTTT.

CDR3 bases: TGTGCCACCAGCAGAGGGAGGGGAGGCAATCAGCCCCAGCATTTT. This gives the protein CATSRGRGGNQPQHF. The J gene is TRBJ1-5, the V gene TRBV15; D is possibly TRBD1 (5 bases). Trimming took 1 base from V and 2 from J, leaving 9 bases between them. Per germline, CDR1 LNHNV and CDR2 YYDKDF (reference sequence). The CDR3 consists of 15 residues.